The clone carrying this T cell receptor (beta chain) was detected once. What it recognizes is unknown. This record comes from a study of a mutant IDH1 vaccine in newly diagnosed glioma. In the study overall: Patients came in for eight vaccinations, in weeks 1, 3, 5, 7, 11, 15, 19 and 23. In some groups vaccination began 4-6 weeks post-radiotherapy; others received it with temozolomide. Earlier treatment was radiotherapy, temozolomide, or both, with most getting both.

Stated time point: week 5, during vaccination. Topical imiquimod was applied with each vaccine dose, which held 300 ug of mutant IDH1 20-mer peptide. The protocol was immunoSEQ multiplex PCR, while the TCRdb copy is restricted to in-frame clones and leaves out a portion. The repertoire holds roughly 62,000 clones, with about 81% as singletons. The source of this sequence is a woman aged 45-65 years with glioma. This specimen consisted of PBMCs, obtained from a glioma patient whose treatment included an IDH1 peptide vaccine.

Written as DNA, the CDR3 is TGTGCCAGCAGCCCGAGACTAGCGGGGAATGGAGAGACCCAGTACTTC. It codes for CASSPRLAGNGETQYF. The chain uses TRBV11-2 and TRBJ2-5; 11 bases are a match to TRBD2. This CDR3 is 16 amino acids long. With 5 bases clipped from V and 4 bases from J, the junction kept 9 bases outside the gene matches. Germline assignment: CDR1 SGHAT and CDR2 FQNNGV.